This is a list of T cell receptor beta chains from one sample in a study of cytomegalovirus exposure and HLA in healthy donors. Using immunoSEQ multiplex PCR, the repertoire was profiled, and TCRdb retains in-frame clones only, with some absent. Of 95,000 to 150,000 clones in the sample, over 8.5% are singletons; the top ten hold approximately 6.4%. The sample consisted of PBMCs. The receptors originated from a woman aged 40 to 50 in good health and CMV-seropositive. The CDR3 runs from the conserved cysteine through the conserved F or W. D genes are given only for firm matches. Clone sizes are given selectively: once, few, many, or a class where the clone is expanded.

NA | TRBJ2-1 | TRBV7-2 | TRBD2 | TGTGCCAGCAGCTTCACCGGGACTAGCTTAGATGAGCAGTTCTTC | CASSFTGTSLDEQFF
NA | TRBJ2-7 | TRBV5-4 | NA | TGTGCCAGCAGCTTGGCTCGAGGGAAAGGGCCGGGAGAGCAGTACTTC | CASSLARGKGPGEQYF
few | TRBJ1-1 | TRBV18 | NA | TGTGCCAGCTCACCCGGGGGGTTCACTGAAGCTTTCTTT | CASSPGGFTEAFF
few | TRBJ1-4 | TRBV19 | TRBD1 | TGTGCCAGTAGTTATGGACAGGGGGCAACTAATGAAAAACTGTTTTTT | CASSYGQGATNEKLFF
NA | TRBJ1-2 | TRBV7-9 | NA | TGTGCCAGCAGCCCTCAGGGGAACTATGGCTACACCTTC | CASSPQGNYGYTF
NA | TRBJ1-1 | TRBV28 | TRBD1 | TGTGCCAGCAGTTTACTTACAGGGGGCTTCACTGAAGCTTTCTTT | CASSLLTGGFTEAFF
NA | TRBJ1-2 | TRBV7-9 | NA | TGTGCCAGCAGCCTCGCCCGATCGGTGGTAACCTTC | CASSLARSVVTF
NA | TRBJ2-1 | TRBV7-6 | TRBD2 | TGTGCCAGCAGCGCCCTAGCGGGGGGCCGTAGCTCCTACAATGAGCAGTTCTTC | CASSALAGGRSSYNEQFF
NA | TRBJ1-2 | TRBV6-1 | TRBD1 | TGTGCCAGCAGTCCTGGGGACAGGGGCTACTATGGCTACACCTTC | CASSPGDRGYYGYTF
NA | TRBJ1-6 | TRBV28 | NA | TGTGCCAGCAGGCCCTTGGGAGGTAGCAATTCACCCCTCCACTTT | CASRPLGGSNSPLHF
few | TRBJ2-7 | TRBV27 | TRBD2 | TGTGCCAGCGCTAGCGGGGGGTCTTCCTACGAGCAGTACTTC | CASASGGSSYEQYF
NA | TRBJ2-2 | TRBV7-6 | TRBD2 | TGTGCCAGCAGCTTACGGACTAGCGGGGGACCCGGGACCGGGGGAGAGCTGTTTTTT | CASSLRTSGGPGTGGELFF
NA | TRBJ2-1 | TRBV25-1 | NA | TGTGCCAGCGAAACTCTGGTACACAATGAGCAGTTCTTC | CASETLVHNEQFF
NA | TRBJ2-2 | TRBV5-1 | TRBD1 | TGCGCCAGCAGCTTGGGGACAGGGATCACCGGGGAGCTGTTTTTT | CASSLGTGITGELFF
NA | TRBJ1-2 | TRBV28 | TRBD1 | TGTGCCAGCAGTTTTGACAGGGTGCCCTATGGCTACACCTTC | CASSFDRVPYGYTF
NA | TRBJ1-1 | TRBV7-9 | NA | TGTGCCAGCAGCCCAACGACAGAAATGAACACTGAAGCTTTCTTT | CASSPTTEMNTEAFF
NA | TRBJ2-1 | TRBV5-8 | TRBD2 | TGTGCCAGCAGCTTGGACGGGGGGGCCGTGAATGAGCAGTTCTTC | CASSLDGGAVNEQFF
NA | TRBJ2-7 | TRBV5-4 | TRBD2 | TGTGCCAGCAGCTTGGAGGGACTAGCGACTTACGAGCAGTACTTC | CASSLEGLATYEQYF
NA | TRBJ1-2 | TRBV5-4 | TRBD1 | TGTGCCAGCAGCTCCAGGACAGGGGAGGTAGGAGGCTACACCTTC | CASSSRTGEVGGYTF
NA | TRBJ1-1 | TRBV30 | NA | TGTGCCTGGAGCCCCCTGGCATTCAACACTGAAGCTTTCTTT | CAWSPLAFNTEAFF
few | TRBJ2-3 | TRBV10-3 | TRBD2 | TGTGCCATCAGTGAGTTGATGACTAGCGGGGGCTTAAATACGCAGTATTTT | CAISELMTSGGLNTQYF
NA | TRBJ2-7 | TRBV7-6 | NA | TGTGCCAGCAGCTCACAGGGAAACAACGAGCAGTACTTC | CASSSQGNNEQYF
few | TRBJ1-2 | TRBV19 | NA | TGTGCCAGTAGCCTGACCAGAGCGCCTAGCTATGGCTACACCTTC | CASSLTRAPSYGYTF
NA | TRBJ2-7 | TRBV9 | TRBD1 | TGTGCCAGCAGCCGTTTGGGGACAGGGGCCCACGAGCAGTACTTC | CASSRLGTGAHEQYF
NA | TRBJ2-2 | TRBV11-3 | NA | TGTGCCAGCAGCAACAGGGAGAACACCGGGGAGCTGTTTTTT | CASSNRENTGELFF
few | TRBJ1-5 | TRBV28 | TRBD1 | TGTGCCAGCAGTCGCCGGACAGGGGATAGCAATCAGCCCCAGCATTTT | CASSRRTGDSNQPQHF
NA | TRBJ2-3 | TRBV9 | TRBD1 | TGTGCCAGTTCGACAGGGTCCACAGATACGCAGTATTTT | CASSTGSTDTQYF
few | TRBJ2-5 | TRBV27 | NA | TGTGCCAGCAGGGATACAGGGAAAGAGACCCAGTACTTC | CASRDTGKETQYF
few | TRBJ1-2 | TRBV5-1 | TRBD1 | TGCGCCAGCAGCTTCGAGGGGACAGCTAACTATGGCTACACCTTC | CASSFEGTANYGYTF
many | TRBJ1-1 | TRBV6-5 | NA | TGTGCCAGCAGGAGGCTGAACACTGAAGCTTTCTTT | CASRRLNTEAFF
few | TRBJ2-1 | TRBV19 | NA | TGTGCCAGTAGTATCCGGAGCTCCGGTGAGCAGTTCTTC | CASSIRSSGEQFF
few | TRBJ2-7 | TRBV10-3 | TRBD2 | TGTGCCATCAGTGCCTATCTAGCGGGGGGGAGCTACGAGCAGTACTTC | CAISAYLAGGSYEQYF
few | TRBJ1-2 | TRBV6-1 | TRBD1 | TGTGCCAGCAGTGAAGCCAGGGGGGACTATGGCTACACCTTC | CASSEARGDYGYTF
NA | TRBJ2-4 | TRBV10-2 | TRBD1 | TGCGCCAGCAAGGCTTCCTTACAGGGGGCAGACATTCAGTACTTC | CASKASLQGADIQYF
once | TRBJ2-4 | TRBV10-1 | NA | TGCGCCAGCAGTGAGTCGAACAGAAACATTCAGTACTTC | CASSESNRNIQYF
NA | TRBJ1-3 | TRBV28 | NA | TGTGCCAGCGGTGGACAGCGGTACTACTCTGGAAACACCATATATTTT | CASGGQRYYSGNTIYF
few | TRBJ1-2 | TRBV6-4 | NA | TGTGCCAGCAGTGACGGGACAAGTTATGGCTACACCTTC | CASSDGTSYGYTF
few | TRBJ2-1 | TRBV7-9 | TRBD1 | TGTGCCAGCAGCCCACAGGGGTCACCTTACAATGAGCAGTTCTTC | CASSPQGSPYNEQFF
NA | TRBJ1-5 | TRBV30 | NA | TGTGCCTGGAGTGTTGGAGCGAATAGCAATCAGCCCCAGCATTTT | CAWSVGANSNQPQHF
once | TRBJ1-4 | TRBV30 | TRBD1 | TGTGTCTCCCCATCCCGGGACAGGGATGAAAAACTGTTTTTT | CVSPSRDRDEKLFF
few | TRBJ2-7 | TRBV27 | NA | TGTGCCAGCAGTTTAAAGGGGACATCGGAGCAGTACTTC | CASSLKGTSEQYF
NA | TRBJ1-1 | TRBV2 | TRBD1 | TGTGCCAGCAGTGAAATAGGACAGGACCGCTCGAACACTGAAGCTTTCTTT | CASSEIGQDRSNTEAFF
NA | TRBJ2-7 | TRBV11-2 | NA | TGTGCCAGCAGCTTTCGGGGGTTCGACGAGCAGTACTTC | CASSFRGFDEQYF
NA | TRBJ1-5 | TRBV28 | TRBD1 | TGTGCCAGGGCTCGGGACAGGGGAGACAATCAGCCCCAGCATTTT | CARARDRGDNQPQHF
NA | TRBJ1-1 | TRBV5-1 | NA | TGCGCCAGCAGCACTACAGGGCCCGCCCAGACTGAAGCTTTCTTT | CASSTTGPAQTEAFF